This T cell receptor beta chain was sequenced in a study of patients and donors after allogeneic stem cell transplantation. TCRdb re-called the RT-PCR reads with MiXCR, one entry per CDR3 protein. The data contain about 960,000 distinct CDR3 sequences, over 15% of them singletons. The CDR3 has 14 residues. Unmatched junction bases numbered 6, after V lost 7 bases and J lost 4 bases. CDR1 and CDR2 (germline): SNHLY, FYNNEI. The clonotype originates from a human donor who was either an allogeneic HSCT recipient or a stem cell or donor lymphocyte infusion donor (not recorded which). It is not recorded whose cells these are; they may come from a transplant donor. The specimen was blood, either unsorted or a sorted T cell fraction (not recorded which). The chain links TRBV2 to TRBJ2-5; 10 bases fit TRBD1. CDR3 sequence (DNA): TGTGCCAGCACCGAGGGGGACAGGGGAGAGACCCAGTACTTC. Its protein is CASTEGDRGETQYF.